Given below is one T cell receptor beta chain in context. The CDR3 has 15 residues. Germline V CDR1 and CDR2: SGHRS, YFSETQ. V gave up 5 bases and J gave up 5 bases, with 17 bases separating them. TCRdb passed the 5' RACE reads through MiXCR, listing each CDR3 protein once. Of about 82,000 distinct CDR3 sequences listed, roughly 5.1% are singletons. The entry originates in a study of T cells of healthy individuals. The chain carries TRBV5-1 and TRBJ2-1; tentative D call: TRBD2 (5 bases). The receptor comes from a female donor in good health. The CDR3 here is CASSRASRNNNEQFF. The DNA of the CDR3 is TGCGCCAGCAGTCGGGCTAGCAGAAACAACAATGAGCAGTTCTTC.